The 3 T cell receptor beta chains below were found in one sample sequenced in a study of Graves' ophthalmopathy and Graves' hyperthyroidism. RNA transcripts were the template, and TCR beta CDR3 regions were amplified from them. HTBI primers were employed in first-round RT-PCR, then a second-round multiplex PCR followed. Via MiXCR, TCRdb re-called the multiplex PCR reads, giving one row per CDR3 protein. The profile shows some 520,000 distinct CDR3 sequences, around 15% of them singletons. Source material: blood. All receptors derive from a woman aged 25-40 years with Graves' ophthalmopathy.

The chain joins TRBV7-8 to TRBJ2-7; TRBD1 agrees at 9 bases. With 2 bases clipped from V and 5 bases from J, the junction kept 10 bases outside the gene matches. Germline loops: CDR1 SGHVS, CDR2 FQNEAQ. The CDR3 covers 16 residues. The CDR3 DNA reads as TGTGCCAGCAGCTTACAGACCCGGGACAGGGCCAACGAGCAGTACTTC. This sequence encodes CASSLQTRDRANEQYF.

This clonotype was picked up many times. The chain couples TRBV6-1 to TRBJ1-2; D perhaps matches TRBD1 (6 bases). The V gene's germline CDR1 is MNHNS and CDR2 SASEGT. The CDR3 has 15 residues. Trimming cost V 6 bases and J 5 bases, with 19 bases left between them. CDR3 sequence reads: CASRGGTLGGYGYTF. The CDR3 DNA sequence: TGTGCCAGCAGAGGAGGGACCTTAGGGGGGTATGGCTACACCTTC.

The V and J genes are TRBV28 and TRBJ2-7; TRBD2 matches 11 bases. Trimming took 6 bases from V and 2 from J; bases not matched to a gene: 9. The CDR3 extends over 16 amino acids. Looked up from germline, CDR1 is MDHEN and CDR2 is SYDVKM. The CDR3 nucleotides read TGTGCCAGCAGCGCAGGGACTAGCGGACTAGCCTACGAGCAGTACTTC. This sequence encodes CASSAGTSGLAYEQYF.